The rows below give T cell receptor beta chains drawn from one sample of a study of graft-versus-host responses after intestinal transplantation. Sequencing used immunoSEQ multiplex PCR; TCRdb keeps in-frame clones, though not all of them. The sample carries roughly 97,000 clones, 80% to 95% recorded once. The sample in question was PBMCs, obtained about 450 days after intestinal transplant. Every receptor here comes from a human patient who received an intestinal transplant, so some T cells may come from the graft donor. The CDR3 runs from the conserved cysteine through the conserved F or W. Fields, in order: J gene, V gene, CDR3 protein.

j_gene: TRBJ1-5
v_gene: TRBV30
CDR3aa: CAWMLGHVRDSNQPQHF

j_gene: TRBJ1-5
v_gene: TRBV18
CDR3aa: CASSPPGGGDQPQHF

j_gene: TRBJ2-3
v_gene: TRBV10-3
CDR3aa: CAISDGPSTDTQYF

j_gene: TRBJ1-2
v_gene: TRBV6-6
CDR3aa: CASRAGIGGYTF

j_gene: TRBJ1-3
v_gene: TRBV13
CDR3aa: CASSGDRGNTIYF

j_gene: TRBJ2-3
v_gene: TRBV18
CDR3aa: CASSPLGTSHTQYF

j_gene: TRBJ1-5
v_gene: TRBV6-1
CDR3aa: CASSGRDSPRRPQHF

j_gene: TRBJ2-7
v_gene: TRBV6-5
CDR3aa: CASSRTDSDPYEQYF

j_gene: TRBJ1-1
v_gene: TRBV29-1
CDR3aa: CSVVGTDMNTEAFF

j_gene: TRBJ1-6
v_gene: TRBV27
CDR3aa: CASRGRSYNSPLHF

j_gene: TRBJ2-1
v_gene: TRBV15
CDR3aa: CATSRTSGGAGDEQFF

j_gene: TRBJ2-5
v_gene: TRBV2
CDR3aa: CASSEAFLNSQETQYF

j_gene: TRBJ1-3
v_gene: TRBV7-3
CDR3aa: CASRLQGNTIYF

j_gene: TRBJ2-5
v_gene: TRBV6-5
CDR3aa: CASSSHETQYF

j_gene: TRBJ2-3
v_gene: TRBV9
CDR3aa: CASSPPRGQDTDTQYF

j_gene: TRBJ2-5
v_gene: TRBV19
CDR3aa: CASSTSPQETQYF

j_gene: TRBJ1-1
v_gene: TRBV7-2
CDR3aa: CASSFRQNTEAFF

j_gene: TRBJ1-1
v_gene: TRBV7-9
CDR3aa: CASSLVTGSTEAFF

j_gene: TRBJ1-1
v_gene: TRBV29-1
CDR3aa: CSVEAGDTEAFF

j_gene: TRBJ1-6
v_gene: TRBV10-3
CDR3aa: CAISEEGRGSAYNSPLHF

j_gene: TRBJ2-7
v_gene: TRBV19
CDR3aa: CASSRRGTGAYEQYF

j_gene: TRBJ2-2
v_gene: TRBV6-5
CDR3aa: CASSYGAGELFF

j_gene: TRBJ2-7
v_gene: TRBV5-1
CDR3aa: CASSSGGRDSPYEQYF

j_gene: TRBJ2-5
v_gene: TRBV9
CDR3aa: CASTKRGGKETQYF

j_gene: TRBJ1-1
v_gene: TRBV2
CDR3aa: CASSERWTGNTEAFF

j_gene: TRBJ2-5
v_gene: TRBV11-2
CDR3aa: CASSLGGGIETQYF

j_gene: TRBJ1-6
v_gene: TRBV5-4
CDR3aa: CASSLEGGSYNSPLHF

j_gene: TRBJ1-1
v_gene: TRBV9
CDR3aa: CASSPMPGGTEAFF

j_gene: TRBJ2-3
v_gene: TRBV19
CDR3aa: CASRGGTPSTDTQYF

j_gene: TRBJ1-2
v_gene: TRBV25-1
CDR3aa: CASRTGYSYGYTF

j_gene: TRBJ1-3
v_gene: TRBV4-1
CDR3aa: CASSQDRSSGNTIYF

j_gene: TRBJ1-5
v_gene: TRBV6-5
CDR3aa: CASSPGPNQPQHF

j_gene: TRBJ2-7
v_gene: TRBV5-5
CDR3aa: CASSQFSGEQYF

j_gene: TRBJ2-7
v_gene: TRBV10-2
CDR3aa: CASSDTAGTRPYEQYF

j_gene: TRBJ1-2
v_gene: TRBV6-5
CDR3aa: CASREGVIYGYTF

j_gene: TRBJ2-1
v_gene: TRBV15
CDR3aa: CATSRGSSYNEQFF

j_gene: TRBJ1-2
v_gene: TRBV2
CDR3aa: CASKPDYGYTF